The clone carrying this TCR beta chain was seen many times. Its antigen remains unknown. These data are taken from a study of identical twins. Study-level results: Abundant beta clonotypes from cord blood bore fewer insertions; memory repertoires lacked this pattern.

Using its own MiXCR run on the 5' RACE reads, TCRdb lists one record per CDR3 protein. Altogether approximately 680,000 distinct CDR3 sequences are present, 7.1% being singletons, with the ten largest covering less than 2%. The sample was also reused in another study, on yellow fever vaccine responses in identical twins.

The TCR comes from a woman aged 18 to 35 in good health. The sample taken for sequencing was PBMCs.

CDR3 sequence (DNA): TGCGCCAGCAGGAGTTGGCGGGAGGGCCCCGACACAGATACGCAGTATTTT. Protein product: CASRSWREGPDTDTQYF. The J gene is TRBJ2-3, the V gene TRBV5-1; the match to TRBD2 covers 9 bases. The CDR3 totals 17 residues. V was clipped by 5 bases and J by 2 bases; unmatched bases: 12. Germline-derived CDR1 and CDR2 are SGHRS and YFSETQ.